The source of this T cell receptor (beta chain) is a study of cytotoxic CD8 clonotypes in ibrutinib-treated CLL. Study-wide background: After a median of approximately 68 months, about 14 patients stayed remitted and approximately twelve progressed; responses had been partial in 24 and complete in 2. Study results and limitations: Patients showed higher baseline clonality than age-matched healthy donors, and it tracked circulating CD8+ T-cell counts. Contraction or stability on treatment characterized the public clonotypes, which were uncommon.

Trimming cost V 5 bases and J 0 bases, with 7 bases left between them. Germline lookup yields CDR1 SEHNR and CDR2 FQNEAQ (reference sequence). The CDR3 runs to 14 residues. Worth noting for this clone: Its antigen is unidentified.

Sequencing was performed with immunoSEQ multiplex PCR; in TCRdb, only in-frame clones are kept and a portion is missing. This table holds 80,000 to 95,000 clones, more than 75% found once. The clonotype originates from a human donor with chronic lymphocytic leukemia. The rearrangement uses TRBV7-9 and TRBJ2-2; D is uncertain. The sample was PBMCs, taken after 12 months of ibrutinib treatment. The CDR3 loop is CASSPSPNTGELFF. Here the CDR3 DNA reads TGTGCCAGCAGCCCCTCCCCGAACACCGGGGAGCTGTTTTTT.